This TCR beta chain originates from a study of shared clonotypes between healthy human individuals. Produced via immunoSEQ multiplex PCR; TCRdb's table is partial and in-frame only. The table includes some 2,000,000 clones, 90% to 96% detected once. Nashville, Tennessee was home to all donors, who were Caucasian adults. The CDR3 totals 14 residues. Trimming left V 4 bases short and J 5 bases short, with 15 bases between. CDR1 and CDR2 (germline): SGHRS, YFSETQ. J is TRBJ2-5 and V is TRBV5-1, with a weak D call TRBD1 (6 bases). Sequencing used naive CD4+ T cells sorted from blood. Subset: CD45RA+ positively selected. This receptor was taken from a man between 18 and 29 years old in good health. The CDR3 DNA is TGCGCCAGCAGCAAAAAGGACAGTCTCGAGACCCAGTACTTC. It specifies CASSKKDSLETQYF. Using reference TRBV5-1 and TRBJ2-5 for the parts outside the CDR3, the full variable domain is KAGVTQTPRYLIKTRGQQVTLSCSPISGHRSVSWYQQTPGQGLQFLFEYFSETQRNKGNFPGRFSGRQFSNSRSEMNVSTLELGDSALYLCASSKKDSLETQYFGPGTRLLVL.